This T cell receptor (beta chain) originates from a study of T cell responses to AZD1222 COVID-19 vaccine (dated by TCRdb to about 2021). Study-level background: TCR sequencing was performed for more than 230 trial participants, of whom about 210 were given two doses of AZD1222 and approximately 25 were given two doses of MenACWY control vaccine. Trial participants were enrolled into age subgroups of 18-55, 56-69 and 70-plus years, which contained 148, 28 and 57 TCR-sequenced participants, respectively.

General conclusions and limits of the study: Epitopes outside the regions mutated in the B.1.351 and B.1.1.7 variants were reportedly recognized by nearly half of the unique spike-specific TCRs. The whole spike protein was spanned by vaccine-associated CD4 TCRs, and dominant responses were seen in regions 160-218 and 743-854. Because no samples from the day 14 peak response were available, repertoires could be characterized only after the peak T cell response. Most participants were white British and females outnumbered males, and the authors suggested that clonal diversity may have been underestimated. Conclusions about previously exposed vaccinees are limited, since just five to seven AZD1222 recipients were seropositive for SARS-CoV-2 at baseline. A significant rise in spike-specific TCR breadth and depth was observed after two AZD1222 doses relative to day 0 and relative to MenACWY recipients. In the small 56-69-year group, the increase in depth fell short of significance, most likely because of low power.

Details on this clone: Its antigen is currently not known. Within one base of it there is no much larger clone, and no base qualities were kept.

The V end gives up 0 bases and the J end 3 bases, leaving 4 bases in the junction not matched to a gene. The CDR3 numbers 15 residues from cysteine through phenylalanine. CDR3 DNA only is kept here, 45 bases in frame from base 1. The germline V gene gives CDR1 as SGDLS and CDR2 as YYNGEE. The CDR3 regions of human TCRbeta chains were subjected to immunosequencing. The published analysis was carried out like this. Repertoire TCRs were checked for matches against a reference library of SARS-CoV-2-specific TCRs that had been generated using the MIRA antigen-specificity platform. Breadth meant the fraction of unique TCRs that were SARS-CoV-2-associated, whereas depth meant the fraction of total T cells that were SARS-CoV-2-associated. Each spike-specific TCR was assigned to its reactive spike region and to a CD4 or CD8 class using the MIRA data. Log10-transformed breadth and depth values were compared by one-way ANOVA with Sidak's multiple comparisons tests. Entries here come from immuneACCESS through TCRdb and include only in-frame sequences with V and J called. Some clones fail to appear in such tables; in the studies checked, an unresolved V gene covers under half of the shortfall, and the cause of the remainder is unknown. V and J calls and clone size are given by that table; D and trimming were obtained from the DNA. This sample gives 28,000 or so clones in total; roughly 85% of them show up just once. The ten largest account for around 2.7% of the sample.

The sample's time point, from its label and the paper: about 28 days (+/-7) after the second vaccine dose. AZD1222 recipients whose second dose came at about 4 weeks and those whose second dose came at about 12 weeks were combined into one group, since spike-specific TCR depth and breadth did not differ between the two schedules. Samples from vaccinated people were obtained from the UK trials COV001 and COV002, which included a single-blind randomized controlled phase 2/3 trial of AZD1222 (ChAdOx1 nCoV-19) in healthy adults. Trial participant PBMC samples were collected at day 0 and day 28 after the second dose for TCRbeta chain sequencing.

Material: peripheral blood, obtained 28 days after the second AZD1222 dose. This sequence originates from an adult who received the AZD1222 COVID-19 vaccine. The V and J segments used are TRBV9 and TRBJ2-7; 9 bases in between match TRBD1. In nucleotide form, the sequence is TGTGCCAGCAGCGTAGGGACAGGGGCTTTCTACGAGCAGTACTTC. Its amino acids are CASSVGTGAFYEQYF.